This T cell receptor (beta chain) was recorded in a study of T cell changes during pregnancy in multiple sclerosis. Measured with immunoSEQ multiplex PCR; TCRdb has only the in-frame clones, and not every one. This sample yields 65,000 to 90,000 clones, of which over 85% are seen a single time; approximately 2% belongs to the top ten. The germline V gene has CDR1 MNHEY and CDR2 SVGAGI. The CDR3 runs 12 residues. V was clipped by 9 bases and J by 4 bases, with 10 bases between them. The TCR sequence derives from a female donor with multiple sclerosis, enrolled in a pregnancy study. The sample was peripheral blood, taken in the second trimester of pregnancy. This chain joins TRBV6-5 and TRBJ1-3; D gene uncertain. The chain's CDR3 is CASMSQGNTIYF. CDR3 sequence (DNA): TGTGCCAGTATGTCCCAGGGAAACACCATATATTTT.